Each of the 32 T cell receptor beta chains below was sequenced from the same sample in a study of chemoradiotherapy in HPV16-positive cancers (dated by TCRdb to between 2020 and 2023). The library relied on the immunoSEQ multiplex PCR assay. TCRdb limited this immuneACCESS table to in-frame rearrangements with V and J called. A share of clones is missing; checked studies link under half to unresolved V genes, and the rest is unexplained. This sample comprises 2,500 to 3,500 clones, around 81% of them detected only once. Approximately 15% of the sample goes to the ten largest clones. Source: tumor tissue, taken from a patient who underwent chemoradiotherapy. The receptors derive from a human donor with HPV-associated anogenital cancer.

V gene TRBV19 combines with J gene TRBJ2-2; TRBD2 might be the D (6 bases). There are 17 residues in the CDR3. Germline lookup yields CDR1 LNHDA and CDR2 SQIVND (reference sequence). V shed 1 base and J shed 2 bases, with 14 bases lying between them. CDR3 sequence: CASSIGVAVPNTGELFF. CDR3 in DNA: TGTGCCAGTAGTATAGGAGTAGCGGTACCCAACACCGGGGAGCTGTTTTTT. The full variable domain, its missing parts supplied by reference TRBV19 and TRBJ2-2, is DGGITQSPKYLFRKEGQNVTLSCEQNLNHDAMYWYRQDPGQGLRLIYYSQIVNDFQKGDIAEGYSVSREKKESFPLTVTSAQKNPTAFYLCASSIGVAVPNTGELFFGEGSRLTVL.

The V call is TRBV28, the J call TRBJ1-2; TRBD1 might be the D (5 bases). Germline CDR1 is MDHEN and CDR2 is SYDVKM. The CDR3 covers 17 residues. Trimming cost V 3 bases and J 8 bases, with 25 bases left between them. The chain's CDR3 is CASSFWGGTAQLKGYTF. For the CDR3, the DNA is TGTGCCAGCAGTTTTTGGGGGGGAACGGCACAGCTTAAGGGCTACACCTTC.

V is TRBV19 and J is TRBJ1-4; 8 positions agree with TRBD1. Germline V gene data show CDR1 as LNHDA and CDR2 as SQIVND (reference sequence). The length of the CDR3 is 14 residues. V lost 3 bases, J lost 10 bases, and 7 bases stayed unmatched. The CDR3 reads CASSIPGGVGKLFF. DNA for the CDR3: TGTGCCAGTAGTATCCCAGGGGGCGTGGGAAAACTGTTTTTT.

J is TRBJ1-1 and V is TRBV7-9, with TRBD1 as a possible D gene (5 bases). This CDR3 region has 15 residues. V was trimmed by 5 bases and J by 1 base, leaving 14 bases between them. Germline loops: CDR1 SEHNR, CDR2 FQNEAQ (reference sequence). The CDR3 loop reads CASSPLGQGNTEAFF. CDR3 DNA sequence: TGTGCCAGCAGCCCCCTGGGGCAGGGGAACACTGAAGCTTTCTTT.

The chain employs TRBV2 and TRBJ1-3, with 8 bases that match TRBD1. The CDR3 loop spans 16 amino acids. Germline V gene lookup returns CDR1 SNHLY and CDR2 FYNNEI. V lost 3 bases to trimming and J lost 0 bases; unmatched junction nucleotides: 4. The CDR3 sequence is CASSEGQVNSGNTIYF. In DNA, the CDR3 is TGTGCCAGCAGTGAGGGACAGGTCAACTCTGGAAACACCATATATTTT.

The J gene is TRBJ1-5, the V gene TRBV5-1; D might be TRBD1 (6 bases). Trimming left V 4 bases short and J 2 bases short, with 10 bases between. Germline-derived CDR1 and CDR2 are SGHRS and YFSETQ. CDR3 length: 14 amino acids. CDR3 nucleotide sequence: TGCGCCAGCAGCACAACAGGGCGCAATCAGCCCCAGCATTTT. Translating it yields CASSTTGRNQPQHF. Full variable domain (remainder filled in from reference TRBV5-1 and TRBJ1-5): KAGVTQTPRYLIKTRGQQVTLSCSPISGHRSVSWYQQTPGQGLQFLFEYFSETQRNKGNFPGRFSGRQFSNSRSEMNVSTLELGDSALYLCASSTTGRNQPQHFGDGTRLSIL.

This chain connects TRBV9 to TRBJ1-1; 7 nucleotides match TRBD1. CDR1 is SGDLS and CDR2 is YYNGEE in the germline V gene. Unmatched junction bases numbered 3, after V lost 3 bases and J lost 4 bases. The CDR3 is 13 residues long. CDR3 bases: TGTGCCAGCAGCGCAGGGGGAGGCACTGAAGCTTTCTTT. Encoded protein: CASSAGGGTEAFF.

This chain uses TRBV18 with TRBJ2-7; TRBD1 matches at 8 bases. Per the germline V gene, CDR1 is KGHSH and CDR2 is LQKENI. The CDR3 consists of 14 residues. With V trimmed by 0 bases and J by 2 bases, 0 bases remained unmatched. The DNA for the CDR3 is TGTGCCAGCTCACCACCGACAGGGGCCTACGAGCAGTACTTC. This translates into CASSPPTGAYEQYF.

The chain couples TRBV19 to TRBJ2-2; D possibly corresponds to TRBD1 (5 bases). This CDR3 has 15 amino acids. V gave up 3 bases and J gave up 5 bases, with 13 bases separating them. In germline, CDR1 is LNHDA, CDR2 SQIVND (reference sequence). This chain's CDR3 is CASSMGQGWTGELFF. The CDR3 nucleotides are TGTGCCAGTAGTATGGGCCAGGGTTGGACCGGGGAGCTGTTTTTT.

The chain has TRBV5-1 and TRBJ2-2, with D unresolved. This CDR3 is 16 amino acids long. The ends were cut back, 2 bases at V and 0 bases at J, with 11 bases in the middle. Germline-derived CDR1 and CDR2 are SGHRS and YFSETQ. This chain's CDR3 is CASSLRQATNTGELFF. The CDR3 DNA reads TGCGCCAGCAGCTTACGGCAGGCCACGAACACCGGGGAGCTGTTTTTT.

Only one count was recorded for this clone. J is TRBJ1-1 and V is TRBV2; 10 nucleotides match TRBD1. This CDR3 has 14 residues. From germline, CDR1 is SNHLY and CDR2 FYNNEI. The V and J ends lost 6 bases and 3 bases, in that order; junction bases with no gene match: 4. The CDR3 protein is CASRLGQGYTEAFF. In nucleotides, the CDR3 is TGTGCCAGCAGATTGGGACAGGGGTACACTGAAGCTTTCTTT.

The J gene is TRBJ2-1, the V gene TRBV19; 9 bases match TRBD2. This CDR3 region has 15 residues. Germline V gene lookup returns CDR1 LNHDA and CDR2 SQIVND (reference sequence). The V segment lost 5 bases and the J segment 4 bases; nucleotides outside the gene matches: 6. The CDR3, as DNA: TGTGCCAGTAGTTCACAGCGGGGGGTGTACAATGAGCAGTTCTTC. Its translation: CASSSQRGVYNEQFF. The whole variable domain, remainder taken from reference TRBV19 and TRBJ2-1, is DGGITQSPKYLFRKEGQNVTLSCEQNLNHDAMYWYRQDPGQGLRLIYYSQIVNDFQKGDIAEGYSVSREKKESFPLTVTSAQKNPTAFYLCASSSQRGVYNEQFFGPGTRLTVL.

The chain joins TRBV7-3 to TRBJ2-7; TRBD1 matches 10 bases. This CDR3 is 15 amino acids long. CDR1 is SGHTA and CDR2 is FQGTGA in the germline V gene. The V segment lost 7 bases and the J segment 5 bases; nucleotides outside the gene matches: 11. The chain's CDR3 is CASTGGGQGRDEQYF. The DNA for the CDR3 is TGTGCCAGCACCGGGGGGGGACAGGGGCGCGACGAGCAGTACTTC. Filled out from reference TRBV7-3 and TRBJ2-7, the complete variable domain reads GAGVSQTPSNKVTEKGKYVELRCDPISGHTALYWYRQSLGQGPEFLIYFQGTGAADDSGLPNDRFFAVRPEGSVSTLKIQRTERGDSAVYLCASTGGGQGRDEQYFGPGTRLTVT.

The gene calls are TRBV19 and TRBJ1-6, with D tentatively TRBD1 (6 bases). This CDR3 has 15 residues. The germline V and J ends were trimmed by 7 bases and 7 bases, with 17 bases remaining between them. In germline, CDR1 is LNHDA, CDR2 SQIVND (reference sequence). The CDR3 DNA is TGTGCCAGTACCGCCGGGGGCTACGGCAATTCACCCCTCCACTTT. Translation: CASTAGGYGNSPLHF.

This clone was detected once. The chain couples TRBV4-1 to TRBJ2-7, with 10 bases lining up with TRBD1. This CDR3 has 13 amino acids. Trimming at V came to 5 bases and at J to 4 bases, leaving 2 bases not matched to a gene. Germline assignment: CDR1 MGHRA and CDR2 YSYEKL. The chain's CDR3 is CASSSDRGYEQYF. The CDR3 bases are TGCGCCAGCAGCTCGGACAGGGGGTACGAGCAGTACTTC.

The chain has TRBV27 and TRBJ1-1; 9 bases fit TRBD1. Per germline, CDR1 MNHEY and CDR2 SMNVEV (reference sequence). The CDR3 totals 15 residues. J lost 6 bases, V lost 2 bases, and 7 bases had no gene match. The CDR3 DNA sequence: TGTGCCAGCAGTTTAGGACAGGGGAGGGGCGCTGAAGCTTTCTTT. It specifies CASSLGQGRGAEAFF.

The chain carries TRBV5-1 and TRBJ2-3; 8 positions agree with TRBD2. This CDR3 comprises 17 residues. Germline V lookup: CDR1 SGHRS, CDR2 YFSETQ. V trimming: 0 bases; J trimming: 2 bases; junction bases outside the gene matches: 8. The CDR3 nucleotides are TGCGCCAGCAGCTTGGCGCCCGGGACTAGGGACACAGATACGCAGTATTTT. Its translation: CASSLAPGTRDTDTQYF.

This sequence joins TRBV5-1 and TRBJ2-3; TRBD2 aligns across 8 bases. From germline, CDR1 is SGHRS and CDR2 YFSETQ. Trimming removed 3 bases from V and 5 bases from J; junction bases left unmatched: 11. CDR3 size: 16 residues. The CDR3 DNA reads TGCGCCAGCAGCTCGCGACGGGGGGGGGCAGGAGATACGCAGTATTTT. Residues: CASSSRRGGAGDTQYF.

The chain joins TRBV23-1 to TRBJ1-2, with a possible D match to TRBD1 (5 bases). TRBV23-1 has ORF status, its function being uncertain. The CDR3 totals 15 residues. V was pared by 3 bases and J by 3 bases, with 14 bases between. The CDR3 spells CASSQGEGRDYGYTF. The CDR3 nucleotides read TGCGCCAGCAGTCAGGGGGAGGGGCGCGACTATGGCTACACCTTC.

V gene TRBV4-2 combines with J gene TRBJ2-6, with 11 nucleotides matching TRBD2. The junction had 7 bases not matched to a gene; V was cut back by 3 bases and J by 0 bases. Germline V gene data show CDR1 as LGHNA and CDR2 as YNFKEQ. The CDR3 runs to 19 residues. The CDR3 nucleotides are TGTGCCAGCAGCCAGTTATTAGCGGGAGGGCCCTCTGGGGCCAACGTCCTGACTTTC. Translating it yields CASSQLLAGGPSGANVLTF.

The gene calls are TRBV5-4 and TRBJ2-3; D may match TRBD1 or TRBD2 (5 bases each). The CDR3 loop spans 15 amino acids. Germline V lookup: CDR1 SGHNT, CDR2 YYREEE (reference sequence). Trimming took off 1 base at V and 4 bases at J, with 13 bases between the two ends. Here the CDR3 DNA reads TGTGCCAGCAGCTTGTTGGGGGAGTACGCAGATACGCAGTATTTT. Translation gives CASSLLGEYADTQYF. Drawing the rest from reference TRBV5-4 and TRBJ2-3, the complete variable domain is ETGVTQSPTHLIKTRGQQVTLRCSSQSGHNTVSWYQQALGQGPQFIFQYYREEENGRGNFPPRFSGLQFPNYSSELNVNALELDDSALYLCASSLLGEYADTQYFGPGTRLTVL.

The chain combines TRBV28 with TRBJ2-6; TRBD1 matches at 7 bases. V trimming: 4 bases; J trimming: 3 bases; junction bases outside the gene matches: 6. This CDR3 has 16 amino acids. The germline V gene encodes CDR1 MDHEN and CDR2 SYDVKM. As DNA, the CDR3 is TGTGCCAGCAGTTCGCTGGACAGGTTTGGGGCCAACGTCCTGACTTTC. This gives the protein CASSSLDRFGANVLTF. Using reference TRBV28 and TRBJ2-6 for the parts outside the CDR3, the full variable domain is DVKVTQSSRYLVKRTGEKVFLECVQDMDHENMFWYRQDPGLGLRLIYFSYDVKMKEKGDIPEGYSVSREKKERFSLILESASTNQTSMYLCASSSLDRFGANVLTFGAGSRLTVL.

The J gene is TRBJ1-5, the V gene TRBV28, with D unresolved. Trimming cost V 4 bases and J 4 bases, with 14 bases left between them. Germline assignment: CDR1 MDHEN and CDR2 SYDVKM. The CDR3 covers 15 residues. This CDR3 reads CASSSSSTGNQPQHF. The CDR3 region has the DNA TGTGCCAGCAGTTCATCAAGTACGGGGAATCAGCCCCAGCATTTT.

This clone appeared a single time. The CDR3, as DNA: TGTGCCAGCAGCCCATCGGGGGTGGCCTATGGCTACACCTTC. Encoded protein: CASSPSGVAYGYTF. The chain uses TRBV7-9 and TRBJ1-2; weak D call: TRBD1 (5 bases). V lost 5 bases to trimming and J lost 4 bases, with 14 bases between them. This CDR3 contains 14 residues. From germline, CDR1 is SEHNR and CDR2 FQNEAQ (reference sequence).

V usage is TRBV28 and J usage is TRBJ1-6; possible D gene TRBD1, 6 bases. The germline V gene has CDR1 MDHEN and CDR2 SYDVKM. This CDR3 region has 14 residues. V was shortened by 6 bases and J by 8 bases, with 14 bases between the two germline ends. The CDR3 bases are TGTGCCAGCAGGCCGGGACAAGTGCATTCACCCCTCCACTTT. Amino acid sequence: CASRPGQVHSPLHF.

DNA of the CDR3: TGTGCCAGCAGCGTAGACGGCGGGAGAGGAGAGACCCAGTACTTC. Translating gives CASSVDGGRGETQYF. The rearrangement joins TRBV9 to TRBJ2-5; the match to TRBD2 covers 7 bases. This CDR3 region has 15 residues. The germline V gene encodes CDR1 SGDLS and CDR2 YYNGEE. V shed 0 bases, J shed 4 bases, and the junction held 6 bases outside the gene matches.

This clone has only a few counts. This chain uses TRBV7-7 with TRBJ2-2, with 10 bases lining up with TRBD2. V trimming: 1 base; J trimming: 4 bases; junction bases outside the gene matches: 12. Germline V lookup: CDR1 SSHAT, CDR2 FNYEAQ (reference sequence). This CDR3 region has 19 residues. The CDR3 DNA reads TGTGCCAGCAGCTTAGTCCCTAGCGGGGGCGCCTCGCCCACCGGGGAGCTGTTTTTT. Protein: CASSLVPSGGASPTGELFF.

The J gene is TRBJ2-7, the V gene TRBV28, with 8 bases matching TRBD2. V was pared by 8 bases and J by 4 bases, with 10 bases of the junction left unmatched. This CDR3 is built from 14 residues. Germline loops: CDR1 MDHEN, CDR2 SYDVKM. The CDR3 nucleotides read TGTGCCAGCTGGGGGCGGCGGGGGGCATACGAGCAGTACTTC. Protein product: CASWGRRGAYEQYF.

V is TRBV6-1 and J is TRBJ2-7; no clear D gene. Germline V gene data show CDR1 as MNHNS and CDR2 as SASEGT. Trimming shortened V by 2 bases and J by 7 bases, and 9 bases separated the two germline ends. This CDR3 is 12 amino acids long. This CDR3 reads CASSELTVEQYF. CDR3 coding DNA: TGTGCCAGCAGTGAACTTACGGTGGAGCAGTACTTC.

This rearrangement joins TRBV6-1 to TRBJ2-3, with 11 bases lining up with TRBD1. The germline V gene has CDR1 MNHNS and CDR2 SASEGT. The CDR3 has 17 amino acids. The trim removed 3 bases at V and 3 bases at J, leaving 8 bases unmatched. The CDR3 nucleotides read TGTGCCAGCAGTGATGTCCCGGGACAGGGGGGGACAGATACGCAGTATTTT. This encodes CASSDVPGQGGTDTQYF.

As regards this clone: One end of the junction is discordant with germline, which a read error may explain. The V call is TRBV25-1, the J call TRBJ1-1; D possibly corresponds to TRBD1 (5 bases). This CDR3 has 12 residues. The germline gives CDR1 MGHDK, CDR2 SYGVNS. Here the CDR3 reads CATSVGVTEAFF. The CDR3 coding sequence is TGTGCCACCAGTGTAGGGGTTACTGAAGCTTTCTTT.

The genes are TRBV9 and TRBJ1-1; TRBD1 is a possible D gene (5 bases). Germline V lookup: CDR1 SGDLS, CDR2 YYNGEE. The CDR3 length is 13 residues. Deletions cut 2 bases from V and 3 bases from J, with 8 bases between. The CDR3 here is CASSVGGYTEAFF. The DNA for the CDR3 is TGTGCCAGCAGCGTTGGGGGATACACTGAAGCTTTCTTT.